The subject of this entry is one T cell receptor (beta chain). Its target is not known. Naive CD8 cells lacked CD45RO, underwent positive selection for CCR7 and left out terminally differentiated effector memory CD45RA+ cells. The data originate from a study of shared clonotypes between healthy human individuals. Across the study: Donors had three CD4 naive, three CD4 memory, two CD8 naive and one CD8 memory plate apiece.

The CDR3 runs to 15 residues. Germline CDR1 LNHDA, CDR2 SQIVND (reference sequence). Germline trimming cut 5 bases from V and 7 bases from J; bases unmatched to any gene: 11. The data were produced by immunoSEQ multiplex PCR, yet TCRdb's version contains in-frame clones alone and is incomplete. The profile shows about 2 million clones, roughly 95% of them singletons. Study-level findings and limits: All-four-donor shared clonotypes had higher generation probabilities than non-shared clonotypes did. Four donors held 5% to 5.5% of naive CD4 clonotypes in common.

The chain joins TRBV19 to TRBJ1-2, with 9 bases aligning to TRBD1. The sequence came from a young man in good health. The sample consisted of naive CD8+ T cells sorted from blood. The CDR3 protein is CASSSTGTGHRGYTF. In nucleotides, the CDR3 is TGTGCCAGTAGTTCCACCGGGACAGGGCATCGTGGCTACACCTTC.